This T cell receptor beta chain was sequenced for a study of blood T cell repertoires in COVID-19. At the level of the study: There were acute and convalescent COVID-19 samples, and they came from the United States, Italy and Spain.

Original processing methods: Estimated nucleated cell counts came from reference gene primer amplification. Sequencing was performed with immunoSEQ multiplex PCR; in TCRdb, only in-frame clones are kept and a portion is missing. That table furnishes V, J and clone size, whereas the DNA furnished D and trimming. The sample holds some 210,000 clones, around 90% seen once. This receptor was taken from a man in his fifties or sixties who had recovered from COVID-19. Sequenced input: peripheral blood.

The CDR3 region has the DNA TGTGCCAGCAGCGTAGCGGGCGGGTATGACGGGGAGCTGTTTTTT. Translated: CASSVAGGYDGELFF. The chain is built from TRBV9 and TRBJ2-2; weak D call: TRBD2 (5 bases). CDR1 and CDR2 (germline): SGDLS, YYNGEE. There are 15 residues in the CDR3. The ends were cut back, 0 bases at V and 7 bases at J, with 13 bases in the middle.